The sequence of this T cell receptor beta chain was determined in a study of PD-1 blockade in classical Hodgkin lymphoma. This clone was seen only once. Its antigen is unknown. Trimming pared 0 bases from V and 0 bases from J, leaving 13 bases between. This CDR3 has 17 amino acids. Looked up from germline, CDR1 is SGHRS and CDR2 is YFSETQ. Regarding the study as a whole: Nivolumab initiation under 1 year post-ASCT meant exclusion. Diversity similar to that of newly diagnosed patients was seen at baseline in complete responders. Undefined causes, possibly disease activity or prior therapy, underlie the repertoire differences. Healthy donors reportedly exceeded newly diagnosed patients in baseline TCR diversity.

Stated time point: cycle 4 day 1 (C4D1), after less than 7 weeks of nivolumab. Patients all relapsed after autologous stem cell transplantation, and there was variation in brentuximab vedotin exposure. The method was immunoSEQ multiplex PCR; TCRdb's version includes in-frame clones alone and lacks a portion of them. This sample yields 99,000 or so clones, of which roughly 87% are seen a single time; about 20% belongs to the top ten. This chain joins TRBV5-1 and TRBJ1-3; no clear D gene. Sequencing used peripheral blood mononuclear cells (PBMCs), obtained before the fourth cycle of nivolumab. This clonotype was obtained from a human donor with classical Hodgkin lymphoma. The CDR3 DNA is TGCGCCAGCAGCTTGGCCCCGGGGTCTAGCTCTGGAAACACCATATATTTT. Protein: CASSLAPGSSSGNTIYF.